The 5 T cell receptor beta chains below come from one sample, sequenced in a study of cytomegalovirus exposure and HLA in healthy donors. PCR employed 60 Vbeta and 13 Jbeta primers. TCRdb's table, derived via immunoSEQ multiplex PCR, lists solely in-frame clones and lacks some. Among 180,000 or so clones listed, approximately 73% were seen once. The sequenced material came from PBMCs. The receptors were gathered from a woman aged 30 to 39 in good health and CMV-seropositive.

This chain joins TRBV28 and TRBJ2-7; 7 nucleotides align to TRBD1. The trim removed 4 bases at V and 0 bases at J, leaving 6 bases unmatched. CDR1 is MDHEN and CDR2 is SYDVKM in the germline V gene. This CDR3 has 15 amino acids. CDR3 sequence reads: CASSSGQLSSYEQYF. The CDR3, as DNA: TGTGCCAGCAGTTCGGGACAGCTGAGCTCCTACGAGCAGTACTTC.

This chain connects TRBV5-1 to TRBJ2-1, with D tentatively TRBD2 (6 bases). Trimming took off 1 base at V and 2 bases at J, with 13 bases between the two ends. The CDR3 totals 16 residues. CDR1 is SGHRS, CDR2 YFSETQ, per germline. CDR3 bases: TGCGCCAGCAGCTTGTCAGCGGGCGGCCCCTACAATGAGCAGTTCTTC. Translation: CASSLSAGGPYNEQFF. Based on the CDR3 plus reference TRBV5-1 and TRBJ2-1, the full variable domain is KAGVTQTPRYLIKTRGQQVTLSCSPISGHRSVSWYQQTPGQGLQFLFEYFSETQRNKGNFPGRFSGRQFSNSRSEMNVSTLELGDSALYLCASSLSAGGPYNEQFFGPGTRLTVL.

The V call is TRBV5-1, the J call TRBJ2-5; D remains ambiguous. CDR1 and CDR2 from the germline V gene are SGHRS and YFSETQ. The CDR3 is 14 residues long. Between the trimmed V and J ends, which lost 1 base and 2 bases, there was a span of 9 bases. DNA of the CDR3: TGCGCCAGCAGCTTGTTGCGCAAGCAAGAGACCCAGTACTTC. Its protein is CASSLLRKQETQYF.

This clone has a single count. The chain recombines TRBV19 with TRBJ2-5; the D is unclear. The DNA end favors TRBJ2-7, so the J call may be wrong. In germline, CDR1 is LNHDA, CDR2 SQIVND (reference sequence). The CDR3 is 13 residues long. CDR3 nucleotide sequence: TGTGCCAGTAGTCCTTACCCTGCCCCCGAGCAGTACTTC. It codes for CASSPYPAPEQYF.

The chain links TRBV18 to TRBJ1-6; D perhaps matches TRBD1 (5 bases). The V end lost 0 bases, the J end lost 7 bases, and 19 bases lay between the germline ends. The CDR3 sequence is 18 residues long. Per germline, CDR1 KGHSH and CDR2 LQKENI. The CDR3 reads CASSPPSPIRGSNSPLHF. The DNA for the CDR3 is TGTGCCAGCTCACCACCCTCCCCTATTAGGGGATCAAATTCACCCCTCCACTTT.